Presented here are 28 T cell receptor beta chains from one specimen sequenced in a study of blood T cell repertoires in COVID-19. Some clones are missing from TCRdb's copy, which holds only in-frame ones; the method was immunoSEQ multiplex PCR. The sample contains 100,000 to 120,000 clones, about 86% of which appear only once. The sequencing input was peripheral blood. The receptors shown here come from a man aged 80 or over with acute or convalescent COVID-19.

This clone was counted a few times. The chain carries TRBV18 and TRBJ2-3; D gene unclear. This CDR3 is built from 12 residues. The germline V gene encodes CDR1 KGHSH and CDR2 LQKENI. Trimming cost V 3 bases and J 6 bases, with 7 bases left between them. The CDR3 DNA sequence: TGTGCCAGCTCACCTCATGTTGATACGCAGTATTTT. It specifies CASSPHVDTQYF.

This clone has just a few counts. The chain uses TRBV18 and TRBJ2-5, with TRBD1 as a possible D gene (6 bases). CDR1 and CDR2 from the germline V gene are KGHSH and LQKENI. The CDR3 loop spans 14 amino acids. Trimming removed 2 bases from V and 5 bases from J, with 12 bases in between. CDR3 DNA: TGTGCCAGCTCACCAGTACAGGGAGTGGAGACCCAGTACTTC. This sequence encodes CASSPVQGVETQYF.

The CDR3 region has the DNA TGCGCCAGCAGCCTCCCCCAGGGACTAGCTCACGATGAGCAGTTCTTC. This translates into CASSLPQGLAHDEQFF. The gene calls are TRBV5-1 and TRBJ2-1; TRBD2 aligns across 9 bases. Germline V gene sequence: CDR1 SGHRS, CDR2 YFSETQ. Trimming removed 4 bases from V and 8 bases from J; junction bases left unmatched: 13. The CDR3 sequence is 16 residues long. Together with reference TRBV5-1 and TRBJ2-1, the CDR3 gives the full variable domain: KAGVTQTPRYLIKTRGQQVTLSCSPISGHRSVSWYQQTPGQGLQFLFEYFSETQRNKGNFPGRFSGRQFSNSRSEMNVSTLELGDSALYLCASSLPQGLAHDEQFFGPGTRLTVL.

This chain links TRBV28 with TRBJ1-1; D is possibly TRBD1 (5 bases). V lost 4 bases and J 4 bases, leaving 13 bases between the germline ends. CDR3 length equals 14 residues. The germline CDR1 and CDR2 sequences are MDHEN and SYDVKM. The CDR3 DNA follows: TGTGCCAGCAGTTACAGGAGCATCGGCACTGAAGCTTTCTTT. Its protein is CASSYRSIGTEAFF.

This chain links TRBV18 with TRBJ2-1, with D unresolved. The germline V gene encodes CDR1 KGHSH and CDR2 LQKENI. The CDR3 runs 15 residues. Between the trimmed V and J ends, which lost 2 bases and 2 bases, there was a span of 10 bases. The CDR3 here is CASSPSGFAYNEQFF. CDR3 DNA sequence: TGTGCCAGCTCACCATCAGGTTTTGCCTACAATGAGCAGTTCTTC.

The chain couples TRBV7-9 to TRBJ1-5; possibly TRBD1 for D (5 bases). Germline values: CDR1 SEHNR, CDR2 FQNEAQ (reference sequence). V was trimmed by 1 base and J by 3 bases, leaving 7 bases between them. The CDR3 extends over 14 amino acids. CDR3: CASSLETANQPQHF. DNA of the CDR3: TGTGCCAGCAGCTTAGAGACAGCCAATCAGCCCCAGCATTTT.

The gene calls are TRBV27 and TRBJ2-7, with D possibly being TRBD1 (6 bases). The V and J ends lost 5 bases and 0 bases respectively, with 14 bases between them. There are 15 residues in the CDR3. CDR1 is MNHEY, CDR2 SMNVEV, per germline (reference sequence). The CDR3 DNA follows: TGTGCCAGCAGTCGAAACAGGGTCAGCTCCTACGAGCAGTACTTC. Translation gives CASSRNRVSSYEQYF.

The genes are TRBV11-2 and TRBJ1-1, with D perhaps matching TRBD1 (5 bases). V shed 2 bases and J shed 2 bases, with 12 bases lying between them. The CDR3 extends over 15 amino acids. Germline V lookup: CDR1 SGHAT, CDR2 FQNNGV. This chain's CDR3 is CASSLRQLVNTEAFF. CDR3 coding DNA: TGTGCCAGCAGCTTAAGACAGTTAGTTAACACTGAAGCTTTCTTT.

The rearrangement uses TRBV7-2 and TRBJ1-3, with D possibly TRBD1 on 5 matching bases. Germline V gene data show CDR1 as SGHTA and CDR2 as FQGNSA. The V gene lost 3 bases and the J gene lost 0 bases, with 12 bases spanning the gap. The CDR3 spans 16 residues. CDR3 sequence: CASSFQAGLSGNTIYF. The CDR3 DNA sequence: TGTGCCAGCAGCTTCCAGGCGGGACTCTCTGGAAACACCATATATTTT.

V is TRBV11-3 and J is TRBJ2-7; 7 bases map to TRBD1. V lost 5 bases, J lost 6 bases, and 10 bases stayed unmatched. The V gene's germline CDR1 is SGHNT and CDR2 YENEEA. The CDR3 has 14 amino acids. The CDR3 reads CASSPARGIGEQYF. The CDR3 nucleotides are TGTGCCAGCAGCCCGGCCAGGGGGATAGGCGAGCAGTACTTC.

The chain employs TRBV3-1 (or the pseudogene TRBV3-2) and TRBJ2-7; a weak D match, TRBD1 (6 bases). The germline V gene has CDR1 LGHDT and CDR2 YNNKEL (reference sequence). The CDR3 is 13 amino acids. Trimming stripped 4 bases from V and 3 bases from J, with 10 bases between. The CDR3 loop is CASSLGTIYEQYF. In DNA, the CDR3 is TGTGCCAGCAGCCTAGGGACAATCTACGAGCAGTACTTC.

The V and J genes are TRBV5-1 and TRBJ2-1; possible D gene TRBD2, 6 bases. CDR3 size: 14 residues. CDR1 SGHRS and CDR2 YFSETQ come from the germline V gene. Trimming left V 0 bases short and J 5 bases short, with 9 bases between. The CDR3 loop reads CASSLGRGDNEQFF. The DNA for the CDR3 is TGCGCCAGCAGCTTGGGGCGGGGAGACAATGAGCAGTTCTTC.

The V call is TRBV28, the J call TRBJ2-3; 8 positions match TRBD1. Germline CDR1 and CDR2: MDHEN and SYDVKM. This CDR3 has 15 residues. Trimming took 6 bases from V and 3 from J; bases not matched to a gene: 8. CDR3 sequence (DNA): TGTGCCAGCAGATGGACAGGGCAGAGGACAGATACGCAGTATTTT. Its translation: CASRWTGQRTDTQYF. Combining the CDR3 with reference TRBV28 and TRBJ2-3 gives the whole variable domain DVKVTQSSRYLVKRTGEKVFLECVQDMDHENMFWYRQDPGLGLRLIYFSYDVKMKEKGDIPEGYSVSREKKERFSLILESASTNQTSMYLCASRWTGQRTDTQYFGPGTRLTVL.

The DNA of the CDR3 is TGTGCCAGTAGTATAAAGGGAAGCCTAGCGGGAGAAAGGTACGAGCAGTACTTC. The encoded protein is CASSIKGSLAGERYEQYF. The chain uses TRBV19 and TRBJ2-7; 10 bases are shared with TRBD2. Per germline, CDR1 LNHDA and CDR2 SQIVND (reference sequence). Trimming took 2 bases from V and 4 from J; bases not matched to a gene: 14. The CDR3 extends over 18 amino acids. The full variable domain, in which reference TRBV19 and TRBJ2-7 provide the parts outside the CDR3, is DGGITQSPKYLFRKEGQNVTLSCEQNLNHDAMYWYRQDPGQGLRLIYYSQIVNDFQKGDIAEGYSVSREKKESFPLTVTSAQKNPTAFYLCASSIKGSLAGERYEQYFGPGTRLTVT.

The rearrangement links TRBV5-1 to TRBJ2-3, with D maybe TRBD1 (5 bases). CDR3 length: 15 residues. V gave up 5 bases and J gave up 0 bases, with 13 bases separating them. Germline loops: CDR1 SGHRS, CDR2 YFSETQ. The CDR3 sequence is CASSGAKPSTDTQYF. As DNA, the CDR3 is TGCGCCAGCAGTGGGGCAAAACCTAGCACAGATACGCAGTATTTT.

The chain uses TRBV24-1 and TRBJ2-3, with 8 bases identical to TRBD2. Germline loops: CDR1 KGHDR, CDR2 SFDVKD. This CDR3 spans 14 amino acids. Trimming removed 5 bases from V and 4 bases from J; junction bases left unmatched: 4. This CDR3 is CATSVTGGADTQYF. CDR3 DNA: TGTGCCACCAGTGTAACGGGAGGGGCAGATACGCAGTATTTT.

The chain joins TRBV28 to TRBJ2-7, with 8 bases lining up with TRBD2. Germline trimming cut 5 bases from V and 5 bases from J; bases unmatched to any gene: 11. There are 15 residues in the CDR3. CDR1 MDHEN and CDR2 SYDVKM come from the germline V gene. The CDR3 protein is CASSAPGLGTHEQYF. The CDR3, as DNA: TGTGCCAGCAGTGCCCCGGGACTAGGTACGCACGAGCAGTACTTC.

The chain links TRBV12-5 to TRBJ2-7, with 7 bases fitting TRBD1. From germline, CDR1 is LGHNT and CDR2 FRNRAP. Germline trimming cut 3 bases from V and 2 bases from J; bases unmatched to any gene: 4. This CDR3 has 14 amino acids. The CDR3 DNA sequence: TGTGCTAGTGGTTTCTCCGGGACAGCCTACGAGCAGTACTTC. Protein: CASGFSGTAYEQYF.

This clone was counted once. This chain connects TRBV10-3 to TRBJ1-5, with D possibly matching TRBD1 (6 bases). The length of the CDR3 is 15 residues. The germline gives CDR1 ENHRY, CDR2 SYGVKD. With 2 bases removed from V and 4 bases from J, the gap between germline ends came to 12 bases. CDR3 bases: TGTGCCATCAGTGAGACCGGACAGACTAATCAGCCCCAGCATTTT. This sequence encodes CAISETGQTNQPQHF.

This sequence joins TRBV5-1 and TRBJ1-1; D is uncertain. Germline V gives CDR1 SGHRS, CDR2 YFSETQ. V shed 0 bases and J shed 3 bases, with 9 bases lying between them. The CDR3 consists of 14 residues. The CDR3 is CASSLASGYTEAFF. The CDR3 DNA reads TGCGCCAGCAGCTTGGCCTCAGGCTACACTGAAGCTTTCTTT.

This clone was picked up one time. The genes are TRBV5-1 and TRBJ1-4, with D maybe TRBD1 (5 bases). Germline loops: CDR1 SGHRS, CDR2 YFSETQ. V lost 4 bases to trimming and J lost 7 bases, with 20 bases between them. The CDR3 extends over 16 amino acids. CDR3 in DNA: TGCGCCAGCAGCCGTGGGGCCCAGTCATCGGGTGAAAAACTGTTTTTT. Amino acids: CASSRGAQSSGEKLFF.

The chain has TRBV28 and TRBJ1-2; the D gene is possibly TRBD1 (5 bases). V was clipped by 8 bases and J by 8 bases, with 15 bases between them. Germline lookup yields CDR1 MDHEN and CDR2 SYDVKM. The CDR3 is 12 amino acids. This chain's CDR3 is CASPRGGRGYTF. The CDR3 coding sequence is TGTGCCAGCCCCCGGGGGGGGAGGGGCTACACCTTC.

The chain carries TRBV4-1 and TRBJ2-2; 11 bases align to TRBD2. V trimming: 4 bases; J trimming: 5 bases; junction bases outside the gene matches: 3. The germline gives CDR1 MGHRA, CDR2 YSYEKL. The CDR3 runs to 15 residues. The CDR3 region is CASSLLAGGTGELFF. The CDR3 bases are TGCGCCAGCAGCCTGTTAGCGGGAGGGACCGGGGAGCTGTTTTTT.

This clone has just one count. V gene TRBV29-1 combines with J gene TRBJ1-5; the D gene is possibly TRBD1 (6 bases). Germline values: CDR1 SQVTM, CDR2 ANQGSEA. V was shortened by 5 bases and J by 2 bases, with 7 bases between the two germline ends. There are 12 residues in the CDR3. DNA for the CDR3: TGCAGCGTTAGACAGGGCAATCAGCCCCAGCATTTT. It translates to CSVRQGNQPQHF.

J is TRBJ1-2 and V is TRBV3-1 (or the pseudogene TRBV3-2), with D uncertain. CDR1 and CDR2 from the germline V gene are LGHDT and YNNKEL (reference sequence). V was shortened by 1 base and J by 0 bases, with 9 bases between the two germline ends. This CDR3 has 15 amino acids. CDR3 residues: CASSQVLHSNYGYTF. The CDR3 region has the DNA TGTGCCAGCAGCCAAGTACTGCATTCTAACTATGGCTACACCTTC.

This chain's CDR3 is CASSLAGKAADTQYF. The CDR3, as DNA: TGTGCCAGCAGCTTGGCAGGAAAGGCAGCAGATACGCAGTATTTT. The chain employs TRBV5-4 and TRBJ2-3; D gene ambiguous. In germline, CDR1 is SGHNT, CDR2 YYREEE (reference sequence). The CDR3 consists of 15 residues. The V and J ends lost 0 bases and 4 bases respectively, with 12 bases between them.

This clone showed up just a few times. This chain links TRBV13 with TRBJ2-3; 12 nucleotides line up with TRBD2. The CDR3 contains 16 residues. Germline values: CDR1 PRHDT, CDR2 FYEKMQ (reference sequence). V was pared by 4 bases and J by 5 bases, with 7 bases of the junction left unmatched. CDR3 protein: CASSSSSGRAGDTQYF. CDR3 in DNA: TGTGCCAGCAGCTCCTCTAGCGGGAGGGCCGGAGATACGCAGTATTTT.

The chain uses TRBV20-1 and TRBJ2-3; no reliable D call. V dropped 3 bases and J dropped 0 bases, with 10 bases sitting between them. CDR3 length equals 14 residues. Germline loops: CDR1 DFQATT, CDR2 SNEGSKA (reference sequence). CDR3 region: CSASRSTSTDTQYF. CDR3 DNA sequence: TGCAGTGCTAGTAGGAGTACTAGCACAGATACGCAGTATTTT.